The 13 T cell receptor beta chains reported below all come from one sample, sequenced in a study of cytomegalovirus exposure and HLA in healthy donors. 60 Vbeta and 13 Jbeta primers were used in PCR. The data were produced by immunoSEQ multiplex PCR, yet TCRdb's version contains in-frame clones alone and is incomplete. The table lists about 140,000 clones, roughly 83% of them singletons. The sample was PBMCs. These receptors were taken from a female donor in good health and CMV-seronegative.

The chain combines TRBV28 with TRBJ1-5; TRBD1 might be the D (5 bases). The CDR3 contains 15 residues. The V gene's germline CDR1 is MDHEN and CDR2 SYDVKM. V lost 6 bases, J lost 0 bases, and 12 bases lay in between. CDR3 amino acids: CASSRWGVSNQPQHF. Here the CDR3 DNA reads TGTGCCAGCAGCCGATGGGGGGTTAGCAATCAGCCCCAGCATTTT.

This chain links TRBV9 with TRBJ1-2; no firm D call. The germline gives CDR1 SGDLS, CDR2 YYNGEE. The ends were cut back, 1 base at V and 4 bases at J, with 11 bases in the middle. This CDR3 spans 14 amino acids. The CDR3, as DNA: TGTGCCAGCAGCGTATCCTCAGAGGGCTATGGCTACACCTTC. Its translation: CASSVSSEGYGYTF.

This clone appeared a few times. The J gene is TRBJ2-7, the V gene TRBV30; 11 bases are a match to TRBD2. V lost 3 bases, J lost 3 bases, and 4 bases stayed unmatched. The CDR3 has 14 residues. The germline V gene has CDR1 GTSNPN and CDR2 SVGIG (reference sequence). DNA of the CDR3: TGTGCCTGGAGCCGGACTAGCGGGTTCTACGAGCAGTACTTC. As protein: CAWSRTSGFYEQYF.

The chain combines TRBV7-2 with TRBJ2-1, with a possible D match to TRBD1 (5 bases). The CDR3 sequence is 14 residues long. V shed 5 bases and J shed 5 bases, with 13 bases lying between them. CDR1 and CDR2 (germline): SGHTA, FQGNSA. Written as DNA, the CDR3 is TGTGCCAGCAGCCCACCGACAGCAGACAATGAGCAGTTCTTC. Its translation: CASSPPTADNEQFF.

V is TRBV27 and J is TRBJ2-7; possible D gene TRBD1, 6 bases. This CDR3 has 15 amino acids. Germline CDR1 reads MNHEY; CDR2 reads SMNVEV (reference sequence). V lost 4 bases and J 2 bases, leaving 15 bases between the germline ends. The CDR3 bases are TGTGCCAGCAGTTATTATCAGGGGTTCCCCTACGAGCAGTACTTC. Encoded protein: CASSYYQGFPYEQYF.

The chain couples TRBV7-2 to TRBJ2-5; D gene uncertain. Germline V CDR1 and CDR2: SGHTA, FQGNSA. Trimming left V 0 bases short and J 1 base short, with 6 bases between. The CDR3 has 14 amino acids. The CDR3 coding sequence is TGTGCCAGCAGCTTAGCGGCCCTCCAAGAGACCCAGTACTTC. Translation: CASSLAALQETQYF.

The rearrangement links TRBV4-3 to TRBJ2-3, with 14 bases lining up with TRBD2. CDR1 is LGHNA and CDR2 is YSLEER in the germline V gene. This CDR3 region has 16 residues. V shed 1 base and J 5 bases; nucleotides not matched to a gene: 2. The CDR3 coding sequence is TGCGCCAGCAGCCAAGGGACTAGCGGGGGGATAGATACGCAGTATTTT. Translated: CASSQGTSGGIDTQYF.

In its sample, this clone was seen a few times. The chain recombines TRBV5-1 with TRBJ1-1; no reliable D call. The CDR3 spans 15 residues. V was pared by 5 bases and J by 7 bases, with 21 bases between. Germline V gene lookup returns CDR1 SGHRS and CDR2 YFSETQ. The CDR3 sequence: CASSRDPGEWSEAFF. For the CDR3, the DNA is TGCGCCAGCAGTAGAGATCCCGGGGAATGGAGTGAAGCTTTCTTT.

The rearrangement joins TRBV7-2 to TRBJ2-7, with a weak D call TRBD2 (7 bases). Germline V gives CDR1 SGHTA, CDR2 FQGNSA. This CDR3 comprises 15 residues. V shed 5 bases and J shed 4 bases, with 18 bases lying between them. The CDR3 DNA reads TGTGCCAGCAGCCCGGGGGGCAGGAGGGGTTACGAGCAGTACTTC. This codes for CASSPGGRRGYEQYF.

The gene calls are TRBV19 and TRBJ2-7, with TRBD2 matching 13 bases. Germline CDR1 and CDR2: LNHDA and SQIVND (reference sequence). The CDR3 covers 16 residues. After removal of 5 bases from V and 1 base from J, the junction contained 5 bases not matched to a gene. CDR3 sequence reads: CASSGGTSGISYEQYF. CDR3 bases: TGTGCCAGTAGTGGGGGGACTAGCGGGATTTCCTACGAGCAGTACTTC.

The chain is built from TRBV15 and TRBJ2-5; D might be TRBD1 (5 bases). The length of the CDR3 is 17 residues. The V gene's germline CDR1 is LNHNV and CDR2 YYDKDF (reference sequence). Trimming removed 0 bases at V and 3 bases at J, with 17 bases between. The CDR3 DNA sequence: TGTGCCACCAGCAGAGATCGAAAAGAGACAGTTAAAGAGACCCAGTACTTC. This translates into CATSRDRKETVKETQYF.

This clone showed up just a few times. The chain couples TRBV6-1 to TRBJ1-1; D perhaps matches TRBD1 (5 bases). Germline assignment: CDR1 MNHNS and CDR2 SASEGT. With 6 bases removed from V and 11 bases from J, the gap between germline ends came to 16 bases. The CDR3 sequence is 12 residues long. The CDR3 coding sequence is TGTGCCAGCAGCGGGGGACCGGATCTGGCTTTCTTT. Translation: CASSGGPDLAFF.

This chain links TRBV10-3 with TRBJ1-3; the D gene is possibly TRBD1 (6 bases). V gave up 8 bases and J gave up 2 bases, with 10 bases separating them. CDR1 ENHRY and CDR2 SYGVKD come from the germline V gene. The CDR3 totals 13 residues. In DNA form, the CDR3 reads TGTGCCATCGCCACAGGGCCTGGAAACACCATATATTTT. Protein product: CAIATGPGNTIYF.